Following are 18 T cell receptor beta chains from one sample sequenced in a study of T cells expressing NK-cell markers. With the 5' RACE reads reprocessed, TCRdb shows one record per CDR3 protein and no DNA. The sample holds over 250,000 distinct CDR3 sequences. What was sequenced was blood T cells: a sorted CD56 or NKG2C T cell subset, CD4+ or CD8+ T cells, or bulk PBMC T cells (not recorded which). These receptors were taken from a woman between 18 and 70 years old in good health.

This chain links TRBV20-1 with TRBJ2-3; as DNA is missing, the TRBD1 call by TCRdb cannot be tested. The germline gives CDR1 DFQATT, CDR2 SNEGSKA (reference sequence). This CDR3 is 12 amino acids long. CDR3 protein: CSASGGVITQYF.

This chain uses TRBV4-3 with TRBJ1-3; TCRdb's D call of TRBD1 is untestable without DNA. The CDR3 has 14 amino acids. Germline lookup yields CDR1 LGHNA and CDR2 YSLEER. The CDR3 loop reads CASSQDDRGYTIYF.

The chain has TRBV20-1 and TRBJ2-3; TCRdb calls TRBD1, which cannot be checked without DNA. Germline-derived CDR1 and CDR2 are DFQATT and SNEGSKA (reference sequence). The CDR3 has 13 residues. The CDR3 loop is CSAPPFSTDTQYF.

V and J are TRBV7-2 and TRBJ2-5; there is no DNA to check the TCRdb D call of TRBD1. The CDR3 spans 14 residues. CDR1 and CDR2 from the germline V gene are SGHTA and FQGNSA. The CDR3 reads CASSQGGRRETQYF.

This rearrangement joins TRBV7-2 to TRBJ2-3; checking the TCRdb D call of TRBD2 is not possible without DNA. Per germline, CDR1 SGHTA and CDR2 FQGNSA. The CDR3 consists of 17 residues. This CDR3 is CASSLSLTSGYTDTQYF.

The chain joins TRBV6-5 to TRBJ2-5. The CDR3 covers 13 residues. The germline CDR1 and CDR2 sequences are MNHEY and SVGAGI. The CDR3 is CASSYPGKETQYF.

The CDR3 reads CASSYDSGGQETQYF. The V and J genes are TRBV6-2 or TRBV6-3 and TRBJ2-5; TCRdb's D call, TRBD2, is unchecked because there is no DNA. The CDR3 runs to 15 residues. CDR1 and CDR2 from the germline V gene are MNHEY and SVGEGT.

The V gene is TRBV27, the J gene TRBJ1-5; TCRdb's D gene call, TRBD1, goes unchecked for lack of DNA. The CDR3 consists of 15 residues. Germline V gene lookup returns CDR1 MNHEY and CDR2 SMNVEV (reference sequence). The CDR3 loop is CASSSIGSPGQPQHF.

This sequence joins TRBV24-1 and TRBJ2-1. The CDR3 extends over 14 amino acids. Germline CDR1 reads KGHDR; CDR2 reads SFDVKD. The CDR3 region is CATSDSLGLAEQFF.

The CDR3 loop reads CASSLRSRGQDEKLFF. The chain joins TRBV5-5 to TRBJ1-4; lacking DNA, the TRBD1 call made by TCRdb goes unchecked. Germline V gene sequence: CDR1 SGHKS, CDR2 YYEKEE (reference sequence). There are 16 residues in the CDR3.

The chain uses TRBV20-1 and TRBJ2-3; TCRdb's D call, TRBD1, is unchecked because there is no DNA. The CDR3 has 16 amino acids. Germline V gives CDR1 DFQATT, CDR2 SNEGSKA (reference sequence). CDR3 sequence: CSALTAPGPGTDTQYF.

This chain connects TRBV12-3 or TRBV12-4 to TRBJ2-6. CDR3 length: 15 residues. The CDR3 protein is CATHLAIPGANVLTF.

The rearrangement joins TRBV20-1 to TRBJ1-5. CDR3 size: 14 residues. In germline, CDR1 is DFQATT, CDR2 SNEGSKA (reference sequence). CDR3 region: CSARGQGDNQPQHF.

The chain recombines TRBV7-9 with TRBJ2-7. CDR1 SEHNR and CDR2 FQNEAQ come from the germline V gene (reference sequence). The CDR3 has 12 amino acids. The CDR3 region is CASSLFPYEQYF.

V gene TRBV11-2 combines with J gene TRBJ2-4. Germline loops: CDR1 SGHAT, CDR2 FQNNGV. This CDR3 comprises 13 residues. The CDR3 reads CASSLDGAWHQYF.

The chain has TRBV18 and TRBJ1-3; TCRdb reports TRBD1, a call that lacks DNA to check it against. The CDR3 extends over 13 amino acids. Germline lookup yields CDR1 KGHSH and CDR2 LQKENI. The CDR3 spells CASSPGDLNTIYF.

The CDR3 is CSVGTDSYNEQFF. The rearrangement links TRBV29-1 to TRBJ2-1. This CDR3 has 13 amino acids. CDR1 is SQVTM and CDR2 is ANQGSEA in the germline V gene.

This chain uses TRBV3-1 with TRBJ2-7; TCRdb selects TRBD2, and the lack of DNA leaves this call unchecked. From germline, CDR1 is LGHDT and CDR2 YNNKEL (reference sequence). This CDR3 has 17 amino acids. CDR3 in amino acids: CASSQDPGTSGRGEQYF.